What follows are 17 T cell receptor beta chains derived from one specimen sequenced in a study of identical twins. TCRdb ran MiXCR on the 5' RACE reads and lists one entry per CDR3 protein. The table has about 260,000 distinct CDR3 sequences, around 6.6% seen once. This sample also belongs to another study, concerning yellow fever vaccine responses in identical twins.

Sequencing was done on a sample of memory (CD45RO+) T cells sorted from blood. These receptors came from a woman in her late teens or twenties in good health.

The V call is TRBV3-1, the J call TRBJ2-2, with 7 bases that match TRBD2. CDR1 is LGHDT and CDR2 is YNNKEL in the germline V gene (reference sequence). Unmatched junction bases numbered 18, after V lost 1 base and J lost 4 bases. This CDR3 contains 20 residues. Written as DNA, the CDR3 is TGTGCCAGCAGCCAAGCCGGATCAGCGGGGACCCGCTCCCGCACCGGGGAGCTGTTTTTT. This encodes CASSQAGSAGTRSRTGELFF.

The chain carries TRBV12-3 or TRBV12-4 and TRBJ1-1; no reliable D call. The CDR3 is 14 residues long. The V gene lost 1 base and the J gene lost 8 bases, with 14 bases spanning the gap. This CDR3 is CASSLEIFGKEAFF. CDR3 bases: TGTGCCAGCAGTTTAGAGATTTTCGGGAAGGAAGCTTTCTTT.

The J gene is TRBJ2-4, the V gene TRBV5-6; no definite D call. CDR1 is SGHDT, CDR2 YYEEEE, per germline. The V gene lost 4 bases and the J gene lost 0 bases, with 17 bases spanning the gap. The CDR3 loop spans 17 amino acids. CDR3 amino acids: CASSRPIGSLAKNIQYF. In DNA, the CDR3 is TGTGCCAGCAGCCGCCCCATCGGGTCCCTAGCCAAAAACATTCAGTACTTC.

This clonotype showed up many times. This chain links TRBV20-1 with TRBJ2-7; 7 bases align to TRBD1. This CDR3 has 14 residues. Per the germline V gene, CDR1 is DFQATT and CDR2 is SNEGSKA (reference sequence). After removal of 6 bases from V and 3 bases from J, the junction contained 11 bases not matched to a gene. CDR3 bases: TGCAGTGCGGCTATCCGGGACAGCAGCTACGAGCAGTACTTC. Protein sequence: CSAAIRDSSYEQYF.

Only a few counts were recorded for this clonotype. A read error is likely, as this CDR3 ends without the conserved phenylalanine or tryptophan. The CDR3 region is CSARDQLRSAFSYNEQFL. Written as DNA, the CDR3 is TGCAGTGCTAGAGATCAGTTACGGAGCGCCTTCTCCTACAATGAGCAGTTCTTG. The chain has TRBV20-1 and TRBJ2-1, with D unclear. The CDR3 is 18 amino acids. The V end lost 0 bases, the J end lost 0 bases, and 18 bases lay between the germline ends. The germline CDR1 and CDR2 sequences are DFQATT and SNEGSKA (reference sequence).

The V gene is TRBV28, the J gene TRBJ2-7; 7 bases are shared with TRBD1. The V segment lost 4 bases and the J segment 0 bases; nucleotides outside the gene matches: 3. This CDR3 contains 14 residues. Per the germline V gene, CDR1 is MDHEN and CDR2 is SYDVKM. Here the CDR3 DNA reads TGTGCCAGCAGTTCGGGACAGAACTCCTACGAGCAGTACGTC. It specifies CASSSGQNSYEQYV.

This clonotype was detected only a few times. J is TRBJ2-7 and V is TRBV27; D is perhaps TRBD1 or TRBD2 (6 bases each). V gave up 8 bases and J gave up 2 bases, with 13 bases separating them. The CDR3 extends over 13 amino acids. Germline V lookup: CDR1 MNHEY, CDR2 SMNVEV (reference sequence). The CDR3 loop reads CASRGLITYEQYF. Written as DNA, the CDR3 is TGTGCCAGCCGGGGGCTTATAACCTACGAGCAGTACTTC.

This clonotype has only a few counts. This chain connects TRBV28 to TRBJ2-1, with unresolved D. Trimming took off 5 bases at V and 5 bases at J, with 10 bases between the two ends. CDR3 length equals 13 residues. Germline loops: CDR1 MDHEN, CDR2 SYDVKM. The CDR3 sequence: CASSRLANNEQFF. The CDR3, as DNA: TGTGCCAGCAGTCGATTAGCCAACAATGAGCAGTTCTTC. Full variable domain (missing parts from reference TRBV28 and TRBJ2-1): DVKVTQSSRYLVKRTGEKVFLECVQDMDHENMFWYRQDPGLGLRLIYFSYDVKMKEKGDIPEGYSVSREKKERFSLILESASTNQTSMYLCASSRLANNEQFFGPGTRLTVL.

The CDR3 bases are TGTGCCAGCAGCTTAAAGCGGGGTATACAAGAGACCCAGTACTTC. It translates to CASSLKRGIQETQYF. V is TRBV5-6 and J is TRBJ2-5; TRBD2 aligns across 7 bases. V lost 2 bases to trimming and J lost 2 bases; unmatched junction nucleotides: 6. Germline V CDR1 and CDR2: SGHDT, YYEEEE. This CDR3 region has 15 residues.

The V call is TRBV6-2 or TRBV6-3, the J call TRBJ1-5; D unresolved. The ends were cut back, 2 bases at V and 4 bases at J, with 12 bases in the middle. Germline V gene data show CDR1 as MNHEY and CDR2 as SVGEGT. This CDR3 region has 15 residues. Here the CDR3 DNA reads TGTGCCAGCAGTTACAGTGGGAGGGTAAATCAGCCCCAGCATTTT. This gives the protein CASSYSGRVNQPQHF.

This clonotype was picked up one time. The V and J genes are TRBV7-3 and TRBJ2-7, with 9 nucleotides matching TRBD2. V lost 6 bases and J lost 7; bases outside the gene matches: 7. The CDR3 consists of 13 residues. CDR1 is SGHTA and CDR2 is FQGTGA in the germline V gene. CDR3 nucleotide sequence: TGTGCCAGCAGTGCGGGAGGGCCACAGGAGCAGTACTTC. Translated, it gives CASSAGGPQEQYF. The full variable domain, in which reference TRBV7-3 and TRBJ2-7 provide the parts outside the CDR3, is GAGVSQTPSNKVTEKGKYVELRCDPISGHTALYWYRQSLGQGPEFLIYFQGTGAADDSGLPNDRFFAVRPEGSVSTLKIQRTERGDSAVYLCASSAGGPQEQYFGPGTRLTVT.

This clonotype was observed many times. This chain links TRBV29-1 with TRBJ2-7, with TRBD1 matching over 8 bases. The CDR3 has 12 residues. Per germline, CDR1 SQVTM and CDR2 ANQGSEA. V was pared by 7 bases and J by 2 bases, with 4 bases of the junction left unmatched. The CDR3 sequence: CSGRTGTYEQYF. CDR3 nucleotides: TGCAGCGGAAGGACAGGGACCTACGAGCAGTACTTC.

Only a few counts were recorded for this clonotype. This chain uses TRBV27 with TRBJ1-2, with D possibly TRBD1 on 6 matching bases. CDR1 is MNHEY and CDR2 is SMNVEV in the germline V gene (reference sequence). This CDR3 spans 15 amino acids. Trimming pared 6 bases from V and 2 bases from J, leaving 16 bases between. This CDR3 reads CASSPRRGKNYGYTF. The CDR3 DNA is TGTGCCAGCAGCCCCCGCAGGGGTAAAAACTATGGCTACACCTTC.

This rearrangement joins TRBV6-5 to TRBJ2-1; the match to TRBD1 covers 8 bases. Germline CDR1 is MNHEY and CDR2 is SVGAGI. Trimming removed 2 bases from V and 5 bases from J; junction bases left unmatched: 5. The CDR3 totals 15 residues. The CDR3 DNA reads as TGTGCCAGCAGTTACCAACAGGGGGTCCACAATGAGCAGTTCTTC. This codes for CASSYQQGVHNEQFF.

This clonotype was counted between two and nine times. The chain recombines TRBV6-5 with TRBJ2-3; 10 bases align to TRBD2. In germline, CDR1 is MNHEY, CDR2 SVGAGI. Trimming cost V 0 bases and J 5 bases; bases outside gene matches: 5. The CDR3 runs to 16 residues. The CDR3 spells CASSYSASGGQDTQYF. The CDR3 region has the DNA TGTGCCAGCAGTTACTCGGCTAGCGGGGGCCAAGATACGCAGTATTTT.

The rearrangement joins TRBV28 to TRBJ2-2; TRBD1 is a possible D gene (6 bases). Germline loops: CDR1 MDHEN, CDR2 SYDVKM. Trimming stripped 4 bases from V and 0 bases from J, with 9 bases between. The CDR3 runs to 15 residues. The CDR3 loop reads CASSSEGANTGELFF. In DNA form, the CDR3 reads TGTGCCAGCAGTTCTGAGGGGGCGAACACCGGGGAGCTGTTTTTT.

This clonotype has just a few counts. This chain uses TRBV20-1 with TRBJ2-7; D possibly uses TRBD1 or TRBD2 (5 bases each). Germline CDR1 is DFQATT and CDR2 is SNEGSKA (reference sequence). This CDR3 has 18 residues. The V gene lost 0 bases and the J gene lost 2 bases, with 23 bases spanning the gap. CDR3 bases: TGCAGTGCTAGAGATCTACCCTGGGGACGCATCGGTACCTACGAGCAGTACGTC. Its protein product is CSARDLPWGRIGTYEQYV.